This passage covers 14 T cell receptor beta chains from one sample sequenced in a study of CD8+CD57+ T cells in acquired aplastic anemia. TCR beta VDJ and CDR3 profiles were obtained from a genomic DNA template. MiXCR, run by TCRdb on the reads, gives a single entry per CDR3 protein. Of around 190,000 distinct CDR3 sequences detected, 54% appear once; the ten largest clones hold 16%. The sequenced sample consisted of sorted CD4+, CD8+, or CD8+CD57+ T cells (not recorded which) from PBMCs. The receptors come from a human donor in good health, serving as a control.

Concerning this clonotype itself: One junction end does not reproduce the germline sequence, and a read error may be involved. The chain uses TRBV6-5 and TRBJ2-5, with D possibly being TRBD1 or TRBD2 (5 bases each). Looked up from germline, CDR1 is MNHEY and CDR2 is SVGAGI. There are 15 residues in the CDR3. CDR3 coding DNA: TGTGCCAGCAGTCACTCCGGGACGCTGGCGGAGACCCAGTACTTC. Its protein product is CASSHSGTLAETQYF.

The chain has TRBV12-3 or TRBV12-4 and TRBJ2-7; D is ambiguous. The CDR3 runs 11 residues. Trimming left V 2 bases short and J 5 bases short, with 4 bases between. The CDR3 region is CASSLRDEQYF. In DNA form, the CDR3 reads TGTGCCAGCAGTTTAAGGGACGAGCAGTACTTC.

This chain uses TRBV12-5 with TRBJ2-7; D unclear. The CDR3 totals 12 residues. V was clipped by 5 bases and J by 6 bases, with 11 bases between them. Germline V gene data show CDR1 as LGHNT and CDR2 as FRNRAP. The DNA of the CDR3 is TGTGCTAGTGGTCTAGGGCTATCCGAGCAGTACTTC. This gives the protein CASGLGLSEQYF.

This clonotype showed up just a few times. J is TRBJ2-1 and V is TRBV2; TRBD2 matches at 11 bases. This CDR3 spans 15 amino acids. Germline V gene sequence: CDR1 SNHLY, CDR2 FYNNEI. Losses at the gene ends were 6 bases for V and 3 bases for J; bases not matched to a gene: 4. The CDR3 coding sequence is TGTGCCAGCAGGACGGGACTAGCGGTCTACAATGAGCAGTTCTTC. This gives the protein CASRTGLAVYNEQFF. The whole variable domain, filled in from reference TRBV2 and TRBJ2-1, reads EPEVTQTPSHQVTQMGQEVILRCVPISNHLYFYWYRQILGQKVEFLVSFYNNEISEKSEIFDDQFSVERPDGSNFTLKIRSTKLEDSAMYFCASRTGLAVYNEQFFGPGTRLTVL.

The V gene is TRBV7-9, the J gene TRBJ1-5; 9 nucleotides align to TRBD1. Germline CDR1 and CDR2: SEHNR and FQNEAQ (reference sequence). J lost 6 bases, V lost 5 bases, and 8 bases had no gene match. The CDR3 runs 15 residues. CDR3 protein: CASSTRTGEGQPQHF. CDR3 coding DNA: TGTGCCAGCAGCACCCGGACAGGGGAGGGTCAGCCCCAGCATTTT. The whole variable domain, remainder taken from reference TRBV7-9 and TRBJ1-5, is DTGVSQNPRHKITKRGQNVTFRCDPISEHNRLYWYRQTLGQGPEFLTYFQNEAQLEKSRLLSDRFSAERPKGSFSTLEIQRTEQGDSAMYLCASSTRTGEGQPQHFGDGTRLSIL.

Ten or more counts support this clonotype. The chain employs TRBV5-1 and TRBJ1-5; possibly TRBD1 for D (6 bases). CDR1 and CDR2 from the germline V gene are SGHRS and YFSETQ. The CDR3 sequence is 14 residues long. V lost 5 bases and J lost 5, with 14 bases in between. The chain's CDR3 is CASRAGDGDQPQHF. CDR3 coding DNA: TGCGCCAGCAGGGCAGGGGATGGGGATCAGCCCCAGCATTTT. The whole variable domain, remainder taken from reference TRBV5-1 and TRBJ1-5, is KAGVTQTPRYLIKTRGQQVTLSCSPISGHRSVSWYQQTPGQGLQFLFEYFSETQRNKGNFPGRFSGRQFSNSRSEMNVSTLELGDSALYLCASRAGDGDQPQHFGDGTRLSIL.

As regards this clonotype: This may arise from a read error, as a much more abundant clone is one base away. This chain connects TRBV6-5 to TRBJ2-2; tentative D call: TRBD2 (6 bases). V was shortened by 6 bases and J by 10 bases, with 12 bases between the two germline ends. Germline CDR1 MNHEY, CDR2 SVGAGI. The length of the CDR3 is 12 residues. The CDR3 bases are TGTGCCAGCAGGCTACTAGCCGAGGAGCTGTTTTTT. Translated: CASRLLAEELFF.

This clonotype was detected only a few times. A much larger clone differs from this one at a single base, so this may be a read error. The chain is built from TRBV12-3 or TRBV12-4 and TRBJ1-1, with 8 nucleotides matching TRBD1. CDR3 length equals 15 residues. CDR3 bases: TGTGGCAGCGATAACAGGGGGTCAATGAACACTGAAGCTTTCTTT. It is translated as CGSDNRGSMNTEAFF.

The chain joins TRBV10-3 to TRBJ1-1; D is unclear. Germline CDR1 and CDR2: ENHRY and SYGVKD. This CDR3 has 15 residues. V was cut by 0 bases and J by 1 base, with 9 bases left in between. The CDR3 coding sequence is TGTGCCATCAGTGAGTCGCGAGTGTCGAACACTGAAGCTTTCTTT. Protein sequence: CAISESRVSNTEAFF.

In its sample, this clonotype was seen many times. The chain has TRBV6-4 and TRBJ1-5; D gene unclear. Trimming removed 10 bases from V and 2 bases from J, with 12 bases in between. The CDR3 extends over 13 amino acids. The germline V gene has CDR1 MRHNA and CDR2 SNTAGT. CDR3 bases: TGTGCCATTCCCGACTACTGCAATCAGCCCCAGCATTTT. As protein: CAIPDYCNQPQHF.

The chain employs TRBV19 and TRBJ2-5; D may be TRBD1 (6 bases). This CDR3 has 14 amino acids. The germline gives CDR1 LNHDA, CDR2 SQIVND (reference sequence). The V end was cut by 4 bases, the J end by 2 bases, with 11 bases between. This chain's CDR3 is CASSRSGVQETQYF. The CDR3, as DNA: TGTGCCAGTAGTAGATCAGGGGTACAAGAGACCCAGTACTTC.

The chain carries TRBV5-6 and TRBJ2-3; D may be TRBD1 or TRBD2 (5 bases each). Germline values: CDR1 SGHDT, CDR2 YYEEEE. This CDR3 has 15 residues. V lost 4 bases and J 6 bases, leaving 18 bases between the germline ends. CDR3 amino acids: CASSPVDGTEDTQYF. The CDR3, as DNA: TGTGCCAGCAGCCCCGTTGACGGGACCGAGGATACGCAGTATTTT.

The chain employs TRBV10-3 and TRBJ2-1; possible D gene TRBD2, 6 bases. CDR3 length equals 16 residues. V shed 3 bases and J shed 1 base, with 13 bases lying between them. Germline V gives CDR1 ENHRY, CDR2 SYGVKD. The CDR3 DNA reads TGTGCCATCAGTGACCCGGGACTGGGGTCCTACAATGAGCAGTTCTTC. This encodes CAISDPGLGSYNEQFF.

This clonotype came up many times. V and J are TRBV11-2 and TRBJ2-7; tentatively, D is TRBD1 (5 bases). The V end was cut by 7 bases, the J end by 3 bases, with 13 bases between. Germline CDR1 SGHAT, CDR2 FQNNGV. CDR3 length equals 13 residues. The CDR3 nucleotides are TGTGCCAGCATCCAGGGTAACGACTACGAGCAGTACTTC. This gives the protein CASIQGNDYEQYF.